This TCR beta chain was obtained from a study of blood T cells in healthy people across ages (dated by TCRdb to between 2014 and 2017). Looking at the study overall: Template switching captured roughly one uniquely barcoded TCR beta cDNA molecule per two T cells in model experiments. To track age-related changes in TCR beta repertoire diversity, the study relied on deep sequencing normalized with unique cDNA molecular identifiers. Four age groups were formed from the donors: young (average roughly 15 years), middle-aged (more than 35), aged (around 68) and long-lived (approximately 80). Donors of different ages were randomly distributed across sequencing lanes to avoid experimental bias. The study analyzed two additional independent replicas of 1 million unique cDNA reads from the same blood draw for two donors, one aged 18 to 30 and one aged 80 or older.

Systemically healthy Caucasian individuals from Russia, approximately 39 in total and aged roughly 6 to 100 years, were included as donors. About 9.8 milliliters of peripheral blood were drawn from each donor into EDTA-treated Vacutainer tubes. Ficoll-Paque density-gradient centrifugation was used to isolate PBMCs, with at least 7 million per sample. Total RNA was extracted from PBMCs with Trizol reagent, with at least 6 micrograms obtained per sample. Naive CD45RAhigh/CD27high T cell percentages were measured by flow cytometry on a PBMC aliquot from every donor. The library was built by means of 5' RACE. For sequencing, an Illumina HiSeq 2500 was employed. A second roughly 7 to 12 cycle PCR used a sample-barcoded 5' primer and a J-beta primer mix. A unique molecular identifier was introduced onto each TCR beta cDNA molecule by a template-switch 5' adaptor carrying 12 random nucleotides. Each sample yielded at least 2.5 million CDR3-containing paired-end reads. First-strand cDNA was synthesized from all RNA with the Mint cDNA synthesis kit, primed by a TRBC-specific oligonucleotide. After uracil-DNA glycosylase treatment, a first 18-cycle PCR used universal primers M1SS and BC2_uni_R on all cDNA. The authors' analysis ran thus. For normalization, 1 million high-quality reads, each with a distinct molecular identifier, were randomly selected from each sample. Reads sharing molecular identifiers were discarded rather than binned into consensus sequences. MiTCR, run with a Q25 quality threshold and the strictest error-elimination algorithm, handled CDR3 identification, clonotype clustering and error correction. Lower-bound total TCR beta diversity was estimated with a nonparametric unseen species model using Euler transformation. TCRdb handled the public reads itself, with Q25 trimming in fastp and clone calling in MiXCR, and kept productive beta chains. Here each entry gathers all rows of one CDR3 protein and keeps the most common genes and DNA. TCRdb's processing, not the study's, gives the V and J calls here. This sample is represented by around 1.7 million distinct CDR3 sequences; approximately 28% of them were singletons. About 8% of the sample is taken by the ten largest.

A note on this clonotype: Its antigen remains undetermined. No base-level quality is on record; no much larger clone is a single base apart.

The V and J ends are trimmed by 3 bases and 3 bases, leaving 11 bases between them. The CDR3, cysteine through phenylalanine, is 13 amino acids long. The entry retains the CDR3 DNA only, 39 bases that are in frame from base 1. CDR1 and CDR2 are drawn from the germline V gene: SQVTM, ANQGSEA. What the authors observed across the whole study: Compared with the aged group, the long-lived group had more naive CD4+ T cells, fewer expanded clones and increased TCR diversity, suggesting age selection. Because the CMV infection status of the donors was unknown, age-related changes in expanded clonotypes may potentially have been confounded. Observed TCR beta diversity per million T cells fell roughly linearly with age, and a significant reduction was already apparent by age around 36. Because profiling used bulk unsorted PBMCs, naive and antigen-experienced compartments could not be compared conclusively. A strong correlation was found between observed TCR beta diversity and the percentage of naive T cells measured by flow cytometry. Estimates of total diversity based on one million sequenced T cells were considered lower bounds and underestimates.

The TCR was taken from a woman in her twenties or thirties in good health. This chain is built from TRBV29-1 and TRBJ1-1; the D gene is perhaps TRBD1, from 5 matching bases. Material for sequencing was blood. The nucleotides read TGCAGCGTTGATGGGCTGGGGGACACTGAAGCTTTCTTT. This sequence encodes CSVDGLGDTEAFF.